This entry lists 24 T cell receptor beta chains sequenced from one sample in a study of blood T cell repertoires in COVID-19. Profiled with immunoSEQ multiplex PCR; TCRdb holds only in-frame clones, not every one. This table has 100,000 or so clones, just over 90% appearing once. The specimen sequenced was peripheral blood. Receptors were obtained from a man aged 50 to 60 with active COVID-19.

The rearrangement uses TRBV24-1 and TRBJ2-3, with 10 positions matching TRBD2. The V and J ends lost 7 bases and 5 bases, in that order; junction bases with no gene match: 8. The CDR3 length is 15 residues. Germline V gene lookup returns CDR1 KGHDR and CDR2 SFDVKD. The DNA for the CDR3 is TGTGCCACCAGAGAAAGCGGGAGGGAGATAGATACGCAGTATTTT. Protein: CATRESGREIDTQYF.

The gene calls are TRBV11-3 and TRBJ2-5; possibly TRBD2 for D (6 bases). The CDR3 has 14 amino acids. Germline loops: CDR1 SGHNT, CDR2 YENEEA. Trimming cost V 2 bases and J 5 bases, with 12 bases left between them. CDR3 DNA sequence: TGTGCCAGCAGCTTACCACGGGGGTGGGAGACCCAGTACTTC. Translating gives CASSLPRGWETQYF.

The CDR3 loop is CASSQGLTNSNQPQHF. CDR3 nucleotide sequence: TGTGCCAGCAGCCAAGGCCTTACTAATAGCAATCAGCCCCAGCATTTT. V usage is TRBV4-2 and J usage is TRBJ1-5; unclear D gene. V gave up 1 base and J gave up 0 bases, with 10 bases separating them. Germline lookup yields CDR1 LGHNA and CDR2 YNFKEQ. This CDR3 has 16 residues.

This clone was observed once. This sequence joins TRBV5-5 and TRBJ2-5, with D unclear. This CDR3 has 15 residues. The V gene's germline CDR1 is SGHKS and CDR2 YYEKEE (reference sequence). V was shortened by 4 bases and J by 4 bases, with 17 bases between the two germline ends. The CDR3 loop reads CASSPPPPHTETQYF. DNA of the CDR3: TGTGCCAGCAGCCCCCCGCCCCCTCACACAGAGACCCAGTACTTC.

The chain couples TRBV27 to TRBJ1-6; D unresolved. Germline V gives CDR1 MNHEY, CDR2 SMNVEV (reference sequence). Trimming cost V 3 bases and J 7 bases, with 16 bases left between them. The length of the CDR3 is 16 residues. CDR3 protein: CASSLWPDGANSPLHF. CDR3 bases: TGTGCCAGCAGTTTGTGGCCCGACGGAGCCAATTCACCCCTCCACTTT.

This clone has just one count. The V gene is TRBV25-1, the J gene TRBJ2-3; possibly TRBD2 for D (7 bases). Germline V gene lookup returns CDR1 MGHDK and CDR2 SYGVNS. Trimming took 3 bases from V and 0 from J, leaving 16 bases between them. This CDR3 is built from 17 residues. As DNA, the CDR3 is TGTGCCAGCAGTGATACCCGGCGGGGGCCTAGCACAGATACGCAGTATTTT. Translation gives CASSDTRRGPSTDTQYF.

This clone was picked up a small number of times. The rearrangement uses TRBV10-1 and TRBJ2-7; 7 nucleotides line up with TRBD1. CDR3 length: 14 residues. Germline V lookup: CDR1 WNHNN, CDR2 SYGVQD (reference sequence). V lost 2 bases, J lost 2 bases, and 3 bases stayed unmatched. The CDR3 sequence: CASSETGVPYEQYF. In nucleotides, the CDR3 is TGCGCCAGCAGTGAGACAGGGGTCCCCTACGAGCAGTACTTC.

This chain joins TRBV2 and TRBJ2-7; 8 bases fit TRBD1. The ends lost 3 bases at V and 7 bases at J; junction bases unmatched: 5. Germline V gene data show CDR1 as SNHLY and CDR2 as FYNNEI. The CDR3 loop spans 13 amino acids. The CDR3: CASSEGRGREQYF. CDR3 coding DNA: TGTGCCAGCAGTGAGGGCAGGGGGCGTGAGCAGTACTTC.

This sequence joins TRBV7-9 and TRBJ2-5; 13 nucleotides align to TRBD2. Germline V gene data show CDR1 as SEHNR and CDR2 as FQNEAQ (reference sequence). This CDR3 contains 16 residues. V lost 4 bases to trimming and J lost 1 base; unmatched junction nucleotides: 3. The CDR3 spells CASSSTSGGAQETQYF. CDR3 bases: TGTGCCAGCAGCTCTACTAGCGGGGGGGCCCAAGAGACCCAGTACTTC. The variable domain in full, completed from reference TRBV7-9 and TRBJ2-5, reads DTGVSQNPRHKITKRGQNVTFRCDPISEHNRLYWYRQTLGQGPEFLTYFQNEAQLEKSRLLSDRFSAERPKGSFSTLEIQRTEQGDSAMYLCASSSTSGGAQETQYFGPGTRLLVL.

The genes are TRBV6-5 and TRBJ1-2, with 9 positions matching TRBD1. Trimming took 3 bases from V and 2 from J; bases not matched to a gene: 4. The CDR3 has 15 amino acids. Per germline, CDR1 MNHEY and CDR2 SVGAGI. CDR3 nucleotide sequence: TGTGCCAGCAGTTATAGTACAGGGGGCAACTATGGCTACACCTTC. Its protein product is CASSYSTGGNYGYTF.

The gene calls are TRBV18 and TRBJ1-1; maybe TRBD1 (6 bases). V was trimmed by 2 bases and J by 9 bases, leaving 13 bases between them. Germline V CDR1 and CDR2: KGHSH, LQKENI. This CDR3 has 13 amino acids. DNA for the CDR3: TGTGCCAGCTCACCAGGGAGGGACAACCAAGCTTTCTTT. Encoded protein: CASSPGRDNQAFF. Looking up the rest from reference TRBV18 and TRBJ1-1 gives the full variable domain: NAGVMQNPRHLVRRRGQEARLRCSPMKGHSHVYWYRQLPEEGLKFMVYLQKENIIDESGMPKERFSAEFPKEGPSILRIQQVVRGDSAAYFCASSPGRDNQAFFGQGTRLTVV.

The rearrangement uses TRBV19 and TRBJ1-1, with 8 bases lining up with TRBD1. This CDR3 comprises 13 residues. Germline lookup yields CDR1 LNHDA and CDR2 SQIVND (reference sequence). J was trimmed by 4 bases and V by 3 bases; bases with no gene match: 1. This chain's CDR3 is CASSIGTGTEAFF. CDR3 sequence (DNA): TGTGCCAGTAGTATCGGGACAGGCACTGAAGCTTTCTTT.

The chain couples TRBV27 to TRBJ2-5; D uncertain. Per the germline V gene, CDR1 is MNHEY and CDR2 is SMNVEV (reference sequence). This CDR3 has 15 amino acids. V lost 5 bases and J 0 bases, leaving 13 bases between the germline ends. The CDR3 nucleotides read TGTGCCAGCAGTCTTACTTACTACAACCAAGAGACCCAGTACTTC. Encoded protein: CASSLTYYNQETQYF.

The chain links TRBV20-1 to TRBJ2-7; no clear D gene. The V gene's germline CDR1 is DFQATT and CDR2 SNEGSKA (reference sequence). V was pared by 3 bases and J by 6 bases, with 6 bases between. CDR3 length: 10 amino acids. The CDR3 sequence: CSASGSEQYF. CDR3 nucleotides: TGCAGTGCTAGTGGCAGCGAGCAGTACTTC.

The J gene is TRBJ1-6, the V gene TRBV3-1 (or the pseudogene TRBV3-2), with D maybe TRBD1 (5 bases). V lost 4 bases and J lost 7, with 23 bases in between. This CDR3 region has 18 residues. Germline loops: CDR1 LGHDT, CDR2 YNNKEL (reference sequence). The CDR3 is CASSPLGAQESGNSPLHF. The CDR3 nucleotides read TGTGCCAGCAGCCCATTAGGGGCGCAGGAATCTGGCAATTCACCCCTCCACTTT.

The CDR3 reads CASSSRGFGDRARDYGYTF. CDR3 nucleotide sequence: TGCGCCAGCAGCTCCCGGGGGTTTGGGGACAGGGCGAGGGACTATGGCTACACCTTC. The rearrangement joins TRBV5-1 to TRBJ1-2, with 9 nucleotides matching TRBD1. After removal of 3 bases from V and 3 bases from J, the junction contained 18 bases not matched to a gene. The CDR3 loop spans 19 amino acids. Germline V gene lookup returns CDR1 SGHRS and CDR2 YFSETQ. The full variable domain, with the rest looked up from reference TRBV5-1 and TRBJ1-2, is KAGVTQTPRYLIKTRGQQVTLSCSPISGHRSVSWYQQTPGQGLQFLFEYFSETQRNKGNFPGRFSGRQFSNSRSEMNVSTLELGDSALYLCASSSRGFGDRARDYGYTFGSGTRLTVV.

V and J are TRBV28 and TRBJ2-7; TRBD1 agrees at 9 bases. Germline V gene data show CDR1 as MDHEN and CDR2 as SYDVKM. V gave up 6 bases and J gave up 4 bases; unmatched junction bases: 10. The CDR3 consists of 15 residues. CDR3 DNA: TGTGCCAGCAGCCTAACGACAGGGGGTTCGTACGAGCAGTACTTC. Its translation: CASSLTTGGSYEQYF.

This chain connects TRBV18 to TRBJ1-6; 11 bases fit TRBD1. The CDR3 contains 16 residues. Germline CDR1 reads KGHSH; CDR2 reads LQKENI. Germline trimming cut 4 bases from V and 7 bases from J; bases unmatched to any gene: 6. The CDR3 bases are TGTGCCAGCTCACAAACCGGGACAGGGGGAAATTCACCCCTCCACTTT. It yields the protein CASSQTGTGGNSPLHF.

CDR3 loop: CASSLEAGDYGYTF. The CDR3 region has the DNA TGCGCCAGCAGCTTGGAGGCGGGGGACTATGGCTACACCTTC. The rearrangement uses TRBV5-1 and TRBJ1-2; D perhaps matches TRBD1 (5 bases). V was trimmed by 0 bases and J by 3 bases, leaving 9 bases between them. CDR3 length: 14 residues. The V gene's germline CDR1 is SGHRS and CDR2 YFSETQ.

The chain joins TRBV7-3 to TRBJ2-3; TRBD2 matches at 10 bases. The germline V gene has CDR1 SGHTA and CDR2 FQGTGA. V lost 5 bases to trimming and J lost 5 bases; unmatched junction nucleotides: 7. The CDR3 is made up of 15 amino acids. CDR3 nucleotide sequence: TGTGCCAGCAGCCCTTCAAGGACTAGCGGAGATACGCAGTATTTT. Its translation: CASSPSRTSGDTQYF.

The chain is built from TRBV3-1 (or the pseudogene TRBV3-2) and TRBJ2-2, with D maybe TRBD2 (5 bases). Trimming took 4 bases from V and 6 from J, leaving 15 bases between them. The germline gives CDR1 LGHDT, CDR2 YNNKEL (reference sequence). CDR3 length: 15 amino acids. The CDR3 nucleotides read TGTGCCAGCAGCCGAAGCTTCGGAGGCGCCGGGGAGCTGTTTTTT. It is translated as CASSRSFGGAGELFF.

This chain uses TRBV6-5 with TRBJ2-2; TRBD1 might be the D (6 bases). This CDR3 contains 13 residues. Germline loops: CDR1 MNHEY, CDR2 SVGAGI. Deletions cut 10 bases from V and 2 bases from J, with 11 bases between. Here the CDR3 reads CATQQGNTGELFF. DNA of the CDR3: TGTGCCACGCAACAGGGAAACACCGGGGAGCTGTTTTTT.

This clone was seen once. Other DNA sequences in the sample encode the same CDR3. The CDR3 DNA follows: TGCGCCAGCAGCTTGGGCTTAGCGGGGGGCACAGATACGCAGTATTTT. It codes for CASSLGLAGGTDTQYF. V usage is TRBV5-1 and J usage is TRBJ2-3; TRBD2 aligns across 9 bases. The CDR3 sequence is 16 residues long. V shed 0 bases and J 1 base; nucleotides not matched to a gene: 3. Germline V lookup: CDR1 SGHRS, CDR2 YFSETQ.

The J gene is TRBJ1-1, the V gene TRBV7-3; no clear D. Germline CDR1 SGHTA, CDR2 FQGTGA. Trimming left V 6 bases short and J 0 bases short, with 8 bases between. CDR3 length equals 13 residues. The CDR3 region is CASSNQLNTEAFF. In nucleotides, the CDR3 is TGTGCCAGCAGTAACCAGTTGAACACTGAAGCTTTCTTT.